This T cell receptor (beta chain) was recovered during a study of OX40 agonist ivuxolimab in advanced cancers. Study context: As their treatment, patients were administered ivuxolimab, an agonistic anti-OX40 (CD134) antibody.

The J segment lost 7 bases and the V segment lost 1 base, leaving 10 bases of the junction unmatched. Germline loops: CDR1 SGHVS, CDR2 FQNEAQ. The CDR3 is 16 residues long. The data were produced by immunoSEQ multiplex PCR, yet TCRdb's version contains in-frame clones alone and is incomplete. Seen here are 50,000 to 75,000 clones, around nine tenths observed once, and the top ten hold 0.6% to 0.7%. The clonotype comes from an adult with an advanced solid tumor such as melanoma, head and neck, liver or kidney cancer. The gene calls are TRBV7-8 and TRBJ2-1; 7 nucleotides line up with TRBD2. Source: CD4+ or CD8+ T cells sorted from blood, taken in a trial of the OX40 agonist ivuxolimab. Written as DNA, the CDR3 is TGTGCCAGCAGCTTAGTCTGGGGGGGTGTGCGGAATGAGCAGTTCTTC. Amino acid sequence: CASSLVWGGVRNEQFF. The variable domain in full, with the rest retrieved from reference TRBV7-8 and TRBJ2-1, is GAGVSQSPRYKVAKRGQDVALRCDPISGHVSLFWYQQALGQGPEFLTYFQNEAQLDKSGLPSDRFFAERPEGSVSTLKIQRTQQEDSAVYLCASSLVWGGVRNEQFFGPGTRLTVL.